These 27 T cell receptor beta chains originate from one sample sequenced in a study of spatial heterogeneity in lung cancer. General study findings and limits: Mutation tallies in tumors tracked expanded intratumoral alpha and beta TCR counts.

TCRdb re-derived calls from the 5' RACE reads in MiXCR, one entry per CDR3 protein. This table has about 11,000 distinct CDR3 sequences, 6% to 8% appearing once. Antigen specificity for these receptors is unknown. Time point defined: sample taken at primary tumor resection. This specimen consisted of lung tumor tissue, obtained at surgery. The receptors stem from a female donor with early-stage non-small cell lung cancer.

Turning to this clonotype: Since the library was made to target alpha chains, this beta chain is a stray read and its abundance is not meaningful. The chain recombines TRBV2 with TRBJ2-1; weak D call: TRBD2 (7 bases). The length of the CDR3 is 16 residues. V lost 1 base to trimming and J lost 4 bases, with 14 bases between them. Germline loops: CDR1 SNHLY, CDR2 FYNNEI. CDR3 nucleotide sequence: TGTGCCAGCAGTGAAGAAGGGGGGGGCCTGTACAATGAGCAGTTCTTC. Its translation is CASSEEGGGLYNEQFF. The variable domain in full, completed from reference TRBV2 and TRBJ2-1, reads EPEVTQTPSHQVTQMGQEVILRCVPISNHLYFYWYRQILGQKVEFLVSFYNNEISEKSEIFDDQFSVERPDGSNFTLKIRSTKLEDSAMYFCASSEEGGGLYNEQFFGPGTRLTVL.

A remark on this clonotype: This beta chain is a stray sequence in a library constructed for alpha chains; its clone size is not meaningful. The rearrangement uses TRBV3-1 and TRBJ2-2, with 11 bases identical to TRBD2. The CDR3 is made up of 19 amino acids. Trimming removed 0 bases from V and 5 bases from J; junction bases left unmatched: 11. From germline, CDR1 is LGHDT and CDR2 YNNKEL (reference sequence). The CDR3 sequence is CASSQDAASGRPGTGELFF. The CDR3 nucleotides read TGTGCCAGCAGCCAAGATGCGGCTAGCGGGAGGCCCGGGACCGGGGAGCTGTTTTTT. Complete variable domain (other parts from reference TRBV3-1 and TRBJ2-2): DTAVSQTPKYLVTQMGNDKSIKCEQNLGHDTMYWYKQDSKKFLKIMFSYNNKELIINETVPNRFSPKSPDKAHLNLHINSLELGDSAVYFCASSQDAASGRPGTGELFFGEGSRLTVL.

Concerning this clonotype itself: In a library made to pick up alpha chains, this beta chain is a stray read with a size that means little. V gene TRBV7-9 combines with J gene TRBJ2-1; 9 bases map to TRBD2. This CDR3 region has 13 residues. The trim removed 5 bases at V and 8 bases at J, leaving 4 bases unmatched. CDR1 is SEHNR and CDR2 is FQNEAQ in the germline V gene (reference sequence). As DNA, the CDR3 is TGTGCCAGCAGCCTGGGACTAGCCCATGAGCAGTTCTTC. Translated, it gives CASSLGLAHEQFF. Full variable domain (rest looked up from reference TRBV7-9 and TRBJ2-1): DTGVSQNPRHKITKRGQNVTFRCDPISEHNRLYWYRQTLGQGPEFLTYFQNEAQLEKSRLLSDRFSAERPKGSFSTLEIQRTEQGDSAMYLCASSLGLAHEQFFGPGTRLTVL.

This clonotype was observed at least ten times. Since the library was made to target alpha chains, this beta chain is a stray read and its abundance is not meaningful. The chain links TRBV6-5 to TRBJ2-3; the match to TRBD2 covers 10 bases. Trimming took 5 bases from V and 4 from J; bases not matched to a gene: 6. Germline assignment: CDR1 MNHEY and CDR2 SVGAGI. CDR3 length: 15 amino acids. CDR3 bases: TGTGCCAGCAGTCATGGACTAGCGGAGGCAGATACGCAGTATTTT. This encodes CASSHGLAEADTQYF.

By share, this clonotype ranks as medium-sized. The library was designed around alpha chains, so this beta chain is a stray read whose abundance carries little weight. CDR3 amino acids: CASSVGGYNSPLHF. CDR3 sequence (DNA): TGTGCCAGCAGCGTAGGGGGCTATAATTCACCCCTCCACTTT. The chain is built from TRBV9 and TRBJ1-6; D not certain. CDR3 size: 14 residues. Trimming stripped 0 bases from V and 3 bases from J, with 4 bases between. CDR1 and CDR2 from the germline V gene are SGDLS and YYNGEE.

This clonotype has a count of ten or more. Within a library made for alpha chains, this beta chain is off target, and its count is uninformative. The genes are TRBV10-3 and TRBJ2-3, with 9 bases lining up with TRBD2. This CDR3 is 16 amino acids long. Germline V gives CDR1 ENHRY, CDR2 SYGVKD. The V gene end was trimmed by 5 bases and the J gene end by 1 base; junction bases not matched to a gene: 7. This chain's CDR3 is CAISNLAGARTDTQYF. CDR3 nucleotides: TGTGCCATCAGTAACTTAGCGGGGGCCCGCACAGATACGCAGTATTTT.

This clonotype was detected ten times or more. This beta chain appears as a stray read in a library generated for alpha chains; its size is not informative. The V call is TRBV28, the J call TRBJ1-2, with a possible D match to TRBD1 (5 bases). The V end lost 7 bases, the J end lost 8 bases, and 17 bases lay between the germline ends. This CDR3 spans 13 amino acids. Per germline, CDR1 MDHEN and CDR2 SYDVKM. CDR3: CASTRQGSGGYTF. CDR3 nucleotide sequence: TGTGCCAGCACCAGGCAGGGATCCGGCGGCTACACCTTC.

This clonotype was counted ten times or more. A library prepared for alpha chains yielded this beta chain as an off-target read; its size is of little meaning. The chain combines TRBV28 with TRBJ2-3; 9 bases fit TRBD2. CDR1 MDHEN and CDR2 SYDVKM come from the germline V gene. This CDR3 has 15 amino acids. J gave up 1 base and V 3 bases, and 2 bases lay outside the gene matches. CDR3: CASSFSSGGTDTQYF. As DNA, the CDR3 is TGTGCCAGCAGTTTTTCTAGCGGGGGCACAGATACGCAGTATTTT. The whole variable domain, filled in from reference TRBV28 and TRBJ2-3, reads DVKVTQSSRYLVKRTGEKVFLECVQDMDHENMFWYRQDPGLGLRLIYFSYDVKMKEKGDIPEGYSVSREKKERFSLILESASTNQTSMYLCASSFSSGGTDTQYFGPGTRLTVL.

This clonotype was counted at least ten times. Within a library made for alpha chains, this beta chain is off target, and its count is uninformative. CDR3 residues: CASSPTRLDRGLEQYF. In DNA form, the CDR3 reads TGTGCCAGCTCACCTACTAGATTGGACAGGGGGCTAGAGCAGTACTTC. The chain carries TRBV18 and TRBJ2-7; 11 bases align to TRBD1. CDR1 KGHSH and CDR2 LQKENI come from the germline V gene. This CDR3 has 16 residues. Trimming removed 3 bases from V and 7 bases from J; junction bases left unmatched: 11.

The table lists this clonotype with many counts. Because the library targeted alpha chains, this beta chain is an off-target read whose size means little. The chain combines TRBV28 with TRBJ2-7; D might be TRBD2 (6 bases). V was clipped by 5 bases and J by 4 bases, with 15 bases between them. Germline CDR1 reads MDHEN; CDR2 reads SYDVKM. The CDR3 is 14 residues long. The CDR3 DNA is TGTGCCAGCAGTCTCCACGCAGGAGGGTACGAGCAGTACTTC. Residues: CASSLHAGGYEQYF.

This clonotype has just a few counts. Within a library made for alpha chains, this beta chain is off target, and its count is uninformative. The J gene is TRBJ2-5, the V gene TRBV12-3 or TRBV12-4; perhaps D is TRBD1 or TRBD2 (5 bases each). The germline V and J ends were trimmed by 10 bases and 4 bases, with 13 bases remaining between them. This CDR3 spans 12 amino acids. Written as DNA, the CDR3 is TGTGCCACACAAGGGGACGGAGAGACCCAGTACTTC. Translating it yields CATQGDGETQYF.

By share of the sample, this clonotype is medium-sized. This beta chain is off target for a library built for alpha chains, so its abundance means little. This sequence joins TRBV5-1 and TRBJ2-1; 10 nucleotides line up with TRBD2. The CDR3 is 15 amino acids. After removal of 4 bases from V and 5 bases from J, the junction contained 6 bases not matched to a gene. The germline V gene encodes CDR1 SGHRS and CDR2 YFSETQ. The CDR3 region is CASSDGTSAHNEQFF. For the CDR3, the DNA is TGCGCCAGCAGCGACGGGACTAGCGCCCACAATGAGCAGTTCTTC.

The table lists this clonotype with many counts. With the library built for alpha chains, this beta chain is off target and its frequency is not meaningful. The chain recombines TRBV7-8 with TRBJ1-5; D remains ambiguous. V was clipped by 1 base and J by 8 bases, with 12 bases between them. CDR3 length equals 14 residues. Germline assignment: CDR1 SGHVS and CDR2 FQNEAQ. The DNA of the CDR3 is TGTGCCAGCAGCTTAGAGCTCGGGCCAAAGCCCCAGCATTTT. Translating gives CASSLELGPKPQHF. Drawing the rest from reference TRBV7-8 and TRBJ1-5, the complete variable domain is GAGVSQSPRYKVAKRGQDVALRCDPISGHVSLFWYQQALGQGPEFLTYFQNEAQLDKSGLPSDRFFAERPEGSVSTLKIQRTQQEDSAVYLCASSLELGPKPQHFGDGTRLSIL.

This clonotype was counted at least ten times. As an off-target read in a library built for alpha chains, this beta chain has a frequency of little significance. The V and J genes are TRBV7-9 and TRBJ2-7; D is unresolved. V dropped 2 bases and J dropped 5 bases, with 7 bases sitting between them. The germline CDR1 and CDR2 sequences are SEHNR and FQNEAQ (reference sequence). The CDR3 is 12 residues long. The CDR3: CASSLRSDEQYF. For the CDR3, the DNA is TGTGCCAGCAGCTTAAGGTCTGACGAGCAGTACTTC.

This clonotype came up many times. As an off-target read in a library built for alpha chains, this beta chain has a frequency of little significance. V and J are TRBV6-2 or TRBV6-3 and TRBJ2-3; maybe TRBD2 (6 bases). The CDR3 is 16 amino acids. The ends were cut back, 6 bases at V and 0 bases at J, with 16 bases in the middle. Per the germline V gene, CDR1 is MNHEY and CDR2 is SVGEGT. CDR3 bases: TGTGCCAGCAGATTAGCGGCACCCTCTAGCACAGATACGCAGTATTTT. Its protein product is CASRLAAPSSTDTQYF.

This clonotype is medium-sized by share. Found in a library prepared for alpha chains, this beta chain is an off-target read, and its abundance has little meaning. J is TRBJ2-3 and V is TRBV28; 7 positions agree with TRBD2. This CDR3 spans 15 amino acids. Per the germline V gene, CDR1 is MDHEN and CDR2 is SYDVKM. V lost 2 bases and J lost 2; bases outside the gene matches: 4. The CDR3 DNA follows: TGTGCCAGCAGTTTACCTAGCGGCATCACAGATACGCAGTATTTT. Translated: CASSLPSGITDTQYF.

Worth noting for this clonotype: This beta chain is a stray read from a library made for alpha chains; its abundance is not meaningful. V is TRBV7-2 and J is TRBJ2-6; no definite D call. The V gene lost 6 bases and the J gene lost 0 bases, with 6 bases spanning the gap. The CDR3 contains 14 residues. Germline V lookup: CDR1 SGHTA, CDR2 FQGNSA. The CDR3 bases are TGTGCCAGCAGGGATTCCTCTGGGGCCAACGTCCTGACTTTC. The encoded protein is CASRDSSGANVLTF.

This clonotype was seen repeatedly, ten times or more. This beta chain appears as a stray read in a library generated for alpha chains; its size is not informative. The chain couples TRBV11-2 to TRBJ2-5, with 9 bases aligning to TRBD1. The CDR3 contains 15 residues. CDR1 and CDR2 from the germline V gene are SGHAT and FQNNGV. The trim removed 4 bases at V and 4 bases at J, leaving 7 bases unmatched. The CDR3 protein is CASSSNRGRGETQYF. The CDR3 DNA reads as TGTGCCAGCAGCTCTAACAGGGGGCGCGGAGAGACCCAGTACTTC.

The table lists this clonotype with many counts. This beta chain slipped into a library made for alpha chains as a stray read, so its size is not meaningful. V gene TRBV6-6 combines with J gene TRBJ1-6; 9 positions match TRBD1. The V gene's germline CDR1 is MNHNY and CDR2 SVGAGI (reference sequence). The CDR3 contains 18 residues. J lost 1 base, V lost 5 bases, and 9 bases had no gene match. The CDR3 here is CASSHRTGERSYNSPLHF. CDR3 bases: TGTGCCAGCAGTCATAGGACAGGGGAGAGGTCCTATAATTCACCCCTCCACTTT.

By share, this clonotype counts as medium-sized. This beta chain is off target for a library built for alpha chains, so its abundance means little. The rearrangement joins TRBV4-2 to TRBJ2-2; the D gene is possibly TRBD1 (6 bases). Between the trimmed V and J ends, which lost 1 base and 2 bases, there was a span of 8 bases. The germline gives CDR1 LGHNA, CDR2 YNFKEQ. CDR3 length equals 15 residues. The CDR3 reads CASSQGTANTGELFF. CDR3 coding DNA: TGTGCCAGCAGCCAAGGGACAGCCAACACCGGGGAGCTGTTTTTT.

Comment on this clonotype: Possible read error: a much larger clone is one base away. This beta chain is an unintended read in a library built for alpha chains; its size means little. The V and J genes are TRBV20-1 and TRBJ2-4; possible D gene TRBD2, 6 bases. Germline CDR1 reads DFQATT; CDR2 reads SNEGSKA (reference sequence). The CDR3 sequence is 15 residues long. The CDR3 coding sequence is TGCAGTGATAGAGATCCGCGGGAAGCCAAAAACATTCAGTACTTC. It codes for CSDRDPREAKNIQYF.

There are many counts of this clonotype. Within a library made for alpha chains, this beta chain is off target, and its count is uninformative. This chain joins TRBV7-2 and TRBJ2-3; D is perhaps TRBD1 or TRBD2 (5 bases each). V lost 1 base and J lost 4, with 12 bases in between. The CDR3 loop spans 15 amino acids. From germline, CDR1 is SGHTA and CDR2 FQGNSA. CDR3 residues: CASSLGLRDPDTQYF. As DNA, the CDR3 is TGTGCCAGCAGCTTAGGACTCCGGGACCCAGATACGCAGTATTTT.

The table lists this clonotype with many counts. The library was prepared for alpha chains; this beta chain is a stray read, so its frequency means little. The genes are TRBV24-1 and TRBJ2-1; 10 nucleotides line up with TRBD2. This CDR3 contains 16 residues. The J segment lost 6 bases and the V segment lost 3 bases, leaving 7 bases of the junction unmatched. Germline V lookup: CDR1 KGHDR, CDR2 SFDVKD. The CDR3 nucleotides read TGTGCCACCAGTGATCCCGCCAGCGGGGGGGGCAATGAGCAGTTCTTC. This encodes CATSDPASGGGNEQFF.

Many counts were recorded for this clonotype. This beta chain lies outside the target of a library built for alpha chains; its clone size means little. The chain joins TRBV7-8 to TRBJ2-3; 8 bases line up with TRBD2. V was pared by 5 bases and J by 5 bases, with 3 bases of the junction left unmatched. The germline V gene encodes CDR1 SGHVS and CDR2 FQNEAQ. This CDR3 region has 13 residues. In DNA, the CDR3 is TGTGCCAGCAGCATTCGGGGGGGAGATACGCAGTATTTT. This sequence encodes CASSIRGGDTQYF.

This clonotype appeared many times. This beta chain came through as a stray read in a library set up for alpha chains, and its size says little. This rearrangement joins TRBV5-1 to TRBJ1-5, with D hard to call. The germline V gene encodes CDR1 SGHRS and CDR2 YFSETQ. V lost 1 base to trimming and J lost 6 bases, with 14 bases between them. The CDR3 is made up of 15 amino acids. In DNA, the CDR3 is TGCGCCAGCAGCTTGAGTGGAGGTGCCAGTCAGCCCCAGCATTTT. Translation gives CASSLSGGASQPQHF.

The sample holds many counts of this clonotype. This beta chain appears as a stray read in a library generated for alpha chains; its size is not informative. The chain has TRBV15 and TRBJ1-1; no reliable D call. CDR3 length: 17 residues. In germline, CDR1 is LNHNV, CDR2 YYDKDF (reference sequence). Trimming stripped 0 bases from V and 8 bases from J, with 22 bases between. CDR3 nucleotide sequence: TGTGCCACCAGCAGAGATAGGTTCGGAGGGAATTTGTGGGAAGCTTTCTTT. Protein sequence: CATSRDRFGGNLWEAFF.

At least ten counts were recorded for this clonotype. A library prepared for alpha chains yielded this beta chain as an off-target read; its size is of little meaning. The chain couples TRBV5-1 to TRBJ1-5; D gene unclear. Trimming pared 7 bases from V and 2 bases from J, leaving 16 bases between. The CDR3 loop spans 15 amino acids. The germline V gene has CDR1 SGHRS and CDR2 YFSETQ. The CDR3 is CASFDLQSGNQPQHF. Written as DNA, the CDR3 is TGCGCCAGCTTTGATCTGCAGAGCGGCAATCAGCCCCAGCATTTT.